The 26 T cell receptor beta chains below were found in one sample sequenced in a study of blood T cell repertoires in COVID-19. Assay: immunoSEQ multiplex PCR; the TCRdb copy retains only in-frame clones and omits some. The sample contains 200,000 to 300,000 clones, about 82% of which appear only once. Sequenced input: peripheral blood. The receptors come from a woman of 80 years or more with COVID-19, enrolled during active disease.

The chain links TRBV5-6 to TRBJ1-3, with TRBD1 as a possible D gene (5 bases). The CDR3 is 15 residues long. Germline V lookup: CDR1 SGHDT, CDR2 YYEEEE. V lost 4 bases, J lost 4 bases, and 15 bases lay in between. This CDR3 reads CASSTAQGGGNTIYF. Written as DNA, the CDR3 is TGTGCCAGCAGCACGGCCCAGGGTGGAGGAAACACCATATATTTT.

This rearrangement joins TRBV2 to TRBJ2-7, with 9 nucleotides matching TRBD1. Germline V gene lookup returns CDR1 SNHLY and CDR2 FYNNEI. CDR3 length: 14 amino acids. V was clipped by 5 bases and J by 6 bases; unmatched bases: 8. For the CDR3, the DNA is TGTGCCAGCAGTCGACAGGGGGATCCACGCGAGCAGTACGTC. It specifies CASSRQGDPREQYV.

V and J are TRBV5-8 and TRBJ1-6; D is undetermined. CDR3 size: 14 residues. Germline CDR1 is SGHTS and CDR2 is YDEGEE. V was trimmed by 0 bases and J by 9 bases, leaving 10 bases between them. CDR3 nucleotide sequence: TGTGCCAGCAGCTTGGAATTATTGGCTTCACCCCTCCACTTT. It translates to CASSLELLASPLHF.

This clone has a single count. The chain is built from TRBV18 and TRBJ1-2; 7 bases match TRBD1. V was clipped by 6 bases and J by 0 bases; unmatched bases: 10. This CDR3 spans 16 amino acids. CDR1 KGHSH and CDR2 LQKENI come from the germline V gene. The CDR3 nucleotides read TGTGCCAGCTCCCAGACAGGGCCTGGGGCTAACTATGGCTACACCTTC. This encodes CASSQTGPGANYGYTF.

This clone was observed a few times. The chain recombines TRBV19 with TRBJ1-4; TRBD1 might be the D (6 bases). This CDR3 spans 15 amino acids. The V gene's germline CDR1 is LNHDA and CDR2 SQIVND (reference sequence). Trimming cost V 5 bases and J 6 bases, with 16 bases left between them. The CDR3, as DNA: TGTGCCAGTAGTCGGGGGGGGACAAAGGATGAAAAACTGTTTTTT. Protein sequence: CASSRGGTKDEKLFF. The whole variable domain, remainder taken from reference TRBV19 and TRBJ1-4, is DGGITQSPKYLFRKEGQNVTLSCEQNLNHDAMYWYRQDPGQGLRLIYYSQIVNDFQKGDIAEGYSVSREKKESFPLTVTSAQKNPTAFYLCASSRGGTKDEKLFFGSGTQLSVL.

Details on this clone: One end of the junction varies from germline; a read error may be responsible. V usage is TRBV10-2 and J usage is TRBJ1-4, with TRBD1 as a possible D gene (6 bases). The CDR3 totals 15 residues. From germline, CDR1 is WSHSY and CDR2 SAAADI. The DNA for the CDR3 is TGCGCCAGCAGGTCTGGACAGTCAACAAATGAAAAACTGTTTTTT. Its translation is CASRSGQSTNEKLFF.

The chain recombines TRBV2 with TRBJ2-7; D not resolved. Germline CDR1 SNHLY, CDR2 FYNNEI. Trimming left V 6 bases short and J 6 bases short, with 6 bases between. This CDR3 spans 10 amino acids. The CDR3 sequence: CASSLLEQYF. The CDR3 region has the DNA TGTGCCAGCAGCCTTCTCGAGCAGTACTTC.

The chain is built from TRBV29-1 and TRBJ1-1; D unresolved. The CDR3 spans 12 residues. CDR1 SQVTM and CDR2 ANQGSEA come from the germline V gene. V dropped 7 bases and J dropped 2 bases, with 11 bases sitting between them. The CDR3 sequence is CSASPVNTEAFF. CDR3 nucleotides: TGCAGCGCCTCCCCCGTTAACACTGAAGCTTTCTTT.

The chain is built from TRBV7-9 and TRBJ2-1; TRBD1 matches at 9 bases. The CDR3 runs to 14 residues. CDR1 and CDR2 (germline): SEHNR, FQNEAQ (reference sequence). V lost 4 bases, J lost 3 bases, and 1 base stayed unmatched. The CDR3 region is CASSSGQGYNEQFF. The CDR3 DNA sequence: TGTGCCAGCAGCTCGGGACAGGGCTACAATGAGCAGTTCTTC.

The J gene is TRBJ2-3, the V gene TRBV28; TRBD2 is a possible D gene (6 bases). V lost 8 bases to trimming and J lost 1 base, with 13 bases between them. The CDR3 is 14 amino acids. CDR1 is MDHEN, CDR2 SYDVKM, per germline. DNA for the CDR3: TGTGCCAGCGGGACTTCCGGGGGCACAGATACGCAGTATTTT. Its protein is CASGTSGGTDTQYF.

This sequence joins TRBV9 and TRBJ2-3; weak D call: TRBD1 (6 bases). In germline, CDR1 is SGDLS, CDR2 YYNGEE. The germline V and J ends were trimmed by 2 bases and 5 bases, with 9 bases remaining between them. The CDR3 has 13 amino acids. The CDR3 nucleotides read TGTGCCAGCAGCGTCTCAGGGGTAGATACGCAGTATTTT. Encoded protein: CASSVSGVDTQYF.

The chain uses TRBV29-1 and TRBJ2-1; possible D gene TRBD1, 5 bases. Germline-derived CDR1 and CDR2 are SQVTM and ANQGSEA. The CDR3 loop spans 12 amino acids. V dropped 4 bases and J dropped 6 bases, with 10 bases sitting between them. CDR3 amino acids: CSVVQVSNEQFF. CDR3 DNA sequence: TGCAGCGTTGTACAGGTTAGCAATGAGCAGTTCTTC.

This chain connects TRBV3-1 (or the pseudogene TRBV3-2) to TRBJ2-2; the match to TRBD2 covers 11 bases. CDR1 is LGHDT and CDR2 is YNNKEL in the germline V gene (reference sequence). The CDR3 length is 21 residues. V was clipped by 4 bases and J by 1 base; unmatched bases: 17. The CDR3 coding sequence is TGTGCCAGCAGCCCCCGAATGGCTAGCGGGGGGTCACTCGGGAACACCGGGGAGCTGTTTTTT. The encoded protein is CASSPRMASGGSLGNTGELFF.

CDR3 DNA: TGTGCCGGATTAGCGGGGGACACAGATACGCAGTATTTT. This codes for CAGLAGDTDTQYF. The chain carries TRBV2 and TRBJ2-3, with 9 bases matching TRBD2. V shed 11 bases, J shed 2 bases, and the junction held 5 bases outside the gene matches. Germline V CDR1 and CDR2: SNHLY, FYNNEI. This CDR3 has 13 amino acids.

The V and J genes are TRBV28 and TRBJ2-1; D is possibly TRBD1 (5 bases). The CDR3 has 14 amino acids. V lost 7 bases and J 7 bases, leaving 17 bases between the germline ends. Germline V gives CDR1 MDHEN, CDR2 SYDVKM. The CDR3 region is CASKGRAYNNEQFF. CDR3 nucleotide sequence: TGTGCCAGCAAAGGCAGGGCCTACAATAATGAGCAGTTCTTC.

In its sample, this clone was seen once. CDR3 in DNA: TGCGCCAGCAGTGGAGGACAGGGAAAACCTGGAAACACCATATATTTT. Protein: CASSGGQGKPGNTIYF. The gene calls are TRBV10-1 and TRBJ1-3; 8 bases line up with TRBD1. The J segment lost 2 bases and the V segment lost 4 bases, leaving 7 bases of the junction unmatched. The CDR3 has 16 residues. Per germline, CDR1 WNHNN and CDR2 SYGVQD (reference sequence).

This clone occurred once. V and J are TRBV7-2 and TRBJ1-1; D gene ambiguous. Between the trimmed V and J ends, which lost 4 bases and 7 bases, there was a span of 13 bases. From germline, CDR1 is SGHTA and CDR2 FQGNSA. The length of the CDR3 is 13 residues. This chain's CDR3 is CASSSEFTVEAFF. CDR3 in DNA: TGTGCCAGCAGCTCAGAGTTTACAGTTGAAGCTTTCTTT.

This chain links TRBV2 with TRBJ1-1; tentative D call: TRBD1 (6 bases). Trimming removed 2 bases from V and 6 bases from J, with 25 bases in between. CDR3 length equals 18 residues. Looked up from germline, CDR1 is SNHLY and CDR2 is FYNNEI. The CDR3, as DNA: TGTGCCAGCAGTGAATACAACAGTCTACAGGGTCGGCGGGCTGAAGCTTTCTTT. It codes for CASSEYNSLQGRRAEAFF.

Comment on this clone: Other DNA sequences from this sample encode an identical CDR3 as well. The chain couples TRBV11-1 to TRBJ2-2; D possibly corresponds to TRBD1 (6 bases). In germline, CDR1 is SGHAT, CDR2 FQDESV (reference sequence). This CDR3 contains 16 residues. The germline V and J ends were trimmed by 1 base and 0 bases, with 9 bases remaining between them. The CDR3 here is CASSLEQGSNTGELFF. CDR3 in DNA: TGTGCCAGCAGCTTAGAGCAGGGGTCGAACACCGGGGAGCTGTTTTTT.

Comment on this clone: An end of the junction does not agree with germline; a read error may underlie this. At the DNA level, this CDR3 is encoded by other sequences in the same sample as well. This chain joins TRBV15 and TRBJ2-1, with a tentative D call TRBD1 (5 bases). Per the germline V gene, CDR1 is LNHNV and CDR2 is YYDKDF (reference sequence). This CDR3 region has 16 residues. DNA of the CDR3: TGTGCCACCAGCAGAGAGGGGCAGCCCCCCTACAATGAACAGTTCTTC. Its translation is CATSREGQPPYNEQFF.

This sequence joins TRBV19 and TRBJ2-3; TRBD2 matches 10 bases. J was trimmed by 3 bases and V by 5 bases; bases with no gene match: 5. This CDR3 is built from 15 residues. Germline V gene data show CDR1 as LNHDA and CDR2 as SQIVND (reference sequence). CDR3 loop: CASSASGGQTDTQYF. The CDR3 DNA reads TGTGCCAGTAGTGCTAGCGGGGGTCAAACAGATACGCAGTATTTT.

This clone was recorded once. The V and J genes are TRBV24-1 and TRBJ1-1, with D hard to call. This CDR3 has 10 amino acids. Germline V gene lookup returns CDR1 KGHDR and CDR2 SFDVKD. Trimming removed 5 bases at V and 6 bases at J, with 3 bases between. The CDR3 coding sequence is TGTGCCACCAGTGCGGCTGAAGCTTTCTTT. Its translation is CATSAAEAFF.

V is TRBV7-9 and J is TRBJ2-2, with 10 bases lining up with TRBD1. The ends lost 7 bases at V and 5 bases at J; junction bases unmatched: 7. Germline CDR1 is SEHNR and CDR2 is FQNEAQ (reference sequence). This CDR3 contains 15 residues. CDR3 region: CASTLGQGWTGELFF. CDR3 bases: TGTGCCAGCACCCTGGGACAGGGGTGGACCGGGGAGCTGTTTTTT.

The rearrangement links TRBV2 to TRBJ1-6; possibly TRBD1 for D (6 bases). This CDR3 has 15 residues. Trimming pared 8 bases from V and 10 bases from J, leaving 21 bases between. The germline V gene encodes CDR1 SNHLY and CDR2 FYNNEI. DNA of the CDR3: TGTGCCAGCTTAGTCGGGGGGGCTTTAAGCTCACCCCTCCACTTT. Protein product: CASLVGGALSSPLHF. The full variable domain, its missing parts supplied by reference TRBV2 and TRBJ1-6, is EPEVTQTPSHQVTQMGQEVILRCVPISNHLYFYWYRQILGQKVEFLVSFYNNEISEKSEIFDDQFSVERPDGSNFTLKIRSTKLEDSAMYFCASLVGGALSSPLHFGNGTRLTVT.

The chain couples TRBV19 to TRBJ1-1; tentatively, D is TRBD1 (6 bases). This CDR3 is 14 amino acids long. Germline V gene sequence: CDR1 LNHDA, CDR2 SQIVND (reference sequence). V was pared by 6 bases and J by 1 base, with 12 bases between. The CDR3 region is CASSADRSNTEAFF. The CDR3 DNA follows: TGTGCCAGTAGCGCGGACAGATCGAACACTGAAGCTTTCTTT. Full variable domain (remainder filled in from reference TRBV19 and TRBJ1-1): DGGITQSPKYLFRKEGQNVTLSCEQNLNHDAMYWYRQDPGQGLRLIYYSQIVNDFQKGDIAEGYSVSREKKESFPLTVTSAQKNPTAFYLCASSADRSNTEAFFGQGTRLTVV.

The V gene is TRBV4-1, the J gene TRBJ1-2; 9 positions agree with TRBD1. Germline CDR1 MGHRA, CDR2 YSYEKL. The CDR3 is 15 amino acids. The V segment lost 1 base and the J segment 4 bases; nucleotides outside the gene matches: 4. CDR3 sequence reads: CASSQGTGEIYGYTF. CDR3 nucleotides: TGCGCCAGCAGCCAAGGGACAGGGGAAATCTATGGCTACACCTTC.